This T cell receptor beta chain came from a study of T-cell reconstitution after alpha-beta-depleted transplantation in children. Regarding the study as a whole: Surviving recipient T cells and thymic progenitors underlay high day-60 TCRbeta diversity in some patients. Several hundred expanded graft clones reportedly gave rise to the alpha-beta T cells present about two months after transplant. At one year after transplant, newly produced T cells mostly accounted for T-cell counts and diversity.

For TCRbeta, the library was prepared with unique molecular identifiers. TCRdb called the PCR reads again in MiXCR, with one record for every CDR3 protein. The data show roughly 670,000 distinct CDR3 sequences, with around 12% seen just once and 0.65% to 0.9% held by the top ten. To note about this clonotype: Its antigen is still unknown. This may come from a read error, since a much larger clone is one base off.

The germline V gene has CDR1 DFQATT and CDR2 SNEGSKA (reference sequence). There are 12 residues in the CDR3. The chain links TRBV20-1 to TRBJ2-1, with D uncertain. The receptor comes from a girl aged 2-10 years with congenital amegakaryocytic thrombocytopenia, due to receive a stem cell transplant. The sequencing here drew on PBMCs, taken before TCRalphabeta/CD19-depleted stem cell transplant. The CDR3 nucleotides are TGCAGTGTCGGAATAGGGCTCAATAAGCAGTTCTTC. It codes for CSVGIGLNKQFF.